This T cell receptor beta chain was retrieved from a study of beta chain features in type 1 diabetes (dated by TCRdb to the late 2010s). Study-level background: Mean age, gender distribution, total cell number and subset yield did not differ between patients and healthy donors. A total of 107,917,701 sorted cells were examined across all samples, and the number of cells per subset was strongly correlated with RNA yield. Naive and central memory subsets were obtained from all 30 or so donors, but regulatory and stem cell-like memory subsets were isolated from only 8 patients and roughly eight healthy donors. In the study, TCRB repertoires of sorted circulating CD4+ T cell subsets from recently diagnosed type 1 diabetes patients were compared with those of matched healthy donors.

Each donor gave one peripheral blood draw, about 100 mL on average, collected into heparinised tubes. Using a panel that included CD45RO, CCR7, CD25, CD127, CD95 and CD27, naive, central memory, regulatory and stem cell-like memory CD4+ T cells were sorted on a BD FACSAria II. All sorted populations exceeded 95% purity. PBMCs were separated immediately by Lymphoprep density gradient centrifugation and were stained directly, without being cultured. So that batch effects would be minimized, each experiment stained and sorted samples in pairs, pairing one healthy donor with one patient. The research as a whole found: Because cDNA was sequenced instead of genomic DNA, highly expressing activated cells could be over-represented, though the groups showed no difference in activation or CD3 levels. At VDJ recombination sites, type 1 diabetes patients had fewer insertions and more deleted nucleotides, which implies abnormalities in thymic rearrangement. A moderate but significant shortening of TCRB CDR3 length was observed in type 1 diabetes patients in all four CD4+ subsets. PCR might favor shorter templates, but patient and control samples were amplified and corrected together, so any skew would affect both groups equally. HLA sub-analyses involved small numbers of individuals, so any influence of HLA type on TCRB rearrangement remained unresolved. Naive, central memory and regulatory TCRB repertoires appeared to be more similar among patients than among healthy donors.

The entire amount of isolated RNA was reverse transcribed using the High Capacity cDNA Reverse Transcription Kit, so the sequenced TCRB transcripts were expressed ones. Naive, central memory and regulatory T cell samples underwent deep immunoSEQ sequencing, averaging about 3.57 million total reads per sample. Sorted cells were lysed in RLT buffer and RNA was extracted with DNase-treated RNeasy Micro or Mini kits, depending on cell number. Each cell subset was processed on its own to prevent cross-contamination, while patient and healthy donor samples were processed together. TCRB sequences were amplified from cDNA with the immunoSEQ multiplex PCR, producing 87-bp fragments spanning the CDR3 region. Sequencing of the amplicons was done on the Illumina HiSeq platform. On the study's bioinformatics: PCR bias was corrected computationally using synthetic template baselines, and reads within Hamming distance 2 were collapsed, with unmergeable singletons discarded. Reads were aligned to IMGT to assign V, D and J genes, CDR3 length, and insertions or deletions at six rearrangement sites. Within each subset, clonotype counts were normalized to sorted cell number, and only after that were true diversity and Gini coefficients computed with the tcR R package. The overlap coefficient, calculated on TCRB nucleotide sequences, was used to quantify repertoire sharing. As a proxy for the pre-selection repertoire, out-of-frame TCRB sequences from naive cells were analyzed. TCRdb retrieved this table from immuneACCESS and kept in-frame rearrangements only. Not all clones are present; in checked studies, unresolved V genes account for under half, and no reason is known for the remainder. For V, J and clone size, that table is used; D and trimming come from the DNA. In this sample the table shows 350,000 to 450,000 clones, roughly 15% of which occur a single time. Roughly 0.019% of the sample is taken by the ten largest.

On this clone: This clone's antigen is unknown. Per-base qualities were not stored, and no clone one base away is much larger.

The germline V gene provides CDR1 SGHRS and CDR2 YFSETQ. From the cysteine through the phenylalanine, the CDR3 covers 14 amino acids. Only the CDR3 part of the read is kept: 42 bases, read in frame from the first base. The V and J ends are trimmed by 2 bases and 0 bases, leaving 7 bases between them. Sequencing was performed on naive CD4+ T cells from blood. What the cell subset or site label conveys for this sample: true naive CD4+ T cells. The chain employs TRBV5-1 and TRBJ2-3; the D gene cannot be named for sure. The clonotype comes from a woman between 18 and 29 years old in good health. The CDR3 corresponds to CASSLATSTDTQYF. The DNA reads TGCGCCAGCAGCTTAGCGACGAGCACAGATACGCAGTATTTT.